This T cell receptor (beta chain) was observed in a study of blood T cell repertoires in COVID-19. Study-level background: From T cells, B-cell-depleted T cells, or PBMCs came the material, which was cDNA or gDNA.

Germline V gene data show CDR1 as GTSNPN and CDR2 as SVGIG (reference sequence). The CDR3 is 12 residues long. As regards this clone: Its ends do not fully match the called genes, so a read error is possible. Different DNA sequences within this sample yield the same CDR3.

Clones were sequenced by immunoSEQ multiplex PCR, and TCRdb holds only the in-frame ones, with some missing. This table holds about 200,000 clones, over 70% found once. This chain uses TRBV30 with TRBJ2-5; TRBD2 aligns across 7 bases. The clonotype comes from a woman older than 75 with acute or convalescent COVID-19. The specimen sequenced was peripheral blood. The CDR3 loop is CAWTSGQETQYF. The CDR3, as DNA: TGTGCTTGGACTAGTGGGCAAGAGACCCAGTACTTC. Full variable domain (rest looked up from reference TRBV30 and TRBJ2-5): SQTIHQWPATLVQPVGSPLSLECTVEGTSNPNLYWYRQAAGRGLQLLFYSVGIGQISSEVPQNLSASRPQDRQFILSSKKLLLSDSGFYLCAWTSGQETQYFGPGTRLLVL.